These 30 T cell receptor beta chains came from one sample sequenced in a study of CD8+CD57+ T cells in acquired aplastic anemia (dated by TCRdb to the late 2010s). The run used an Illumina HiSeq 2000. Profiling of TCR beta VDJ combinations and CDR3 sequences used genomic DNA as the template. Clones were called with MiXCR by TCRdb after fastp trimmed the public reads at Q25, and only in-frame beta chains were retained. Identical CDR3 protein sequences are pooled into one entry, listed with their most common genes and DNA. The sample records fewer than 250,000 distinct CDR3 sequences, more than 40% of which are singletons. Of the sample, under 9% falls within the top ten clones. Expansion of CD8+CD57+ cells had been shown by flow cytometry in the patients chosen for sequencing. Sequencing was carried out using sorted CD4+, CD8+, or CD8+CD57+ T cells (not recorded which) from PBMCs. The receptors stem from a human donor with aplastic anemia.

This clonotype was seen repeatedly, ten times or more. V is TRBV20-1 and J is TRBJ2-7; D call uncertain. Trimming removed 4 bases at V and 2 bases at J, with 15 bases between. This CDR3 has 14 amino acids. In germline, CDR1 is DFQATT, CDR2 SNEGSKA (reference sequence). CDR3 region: CSAKSLHEAYEQYF. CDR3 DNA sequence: TGCAGTGCTAAGTCTCTCCACGAGGCCTACGAGCAGTACTTC.

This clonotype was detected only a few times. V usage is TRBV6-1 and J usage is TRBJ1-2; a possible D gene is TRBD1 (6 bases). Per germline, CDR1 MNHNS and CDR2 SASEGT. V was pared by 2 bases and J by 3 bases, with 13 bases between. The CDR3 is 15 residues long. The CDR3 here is CASSENGGSYYGYTF. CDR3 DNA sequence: TGTGCCAGCAGTGAAAACGGGGGCTCGTACTATGGCTACACCTTC.

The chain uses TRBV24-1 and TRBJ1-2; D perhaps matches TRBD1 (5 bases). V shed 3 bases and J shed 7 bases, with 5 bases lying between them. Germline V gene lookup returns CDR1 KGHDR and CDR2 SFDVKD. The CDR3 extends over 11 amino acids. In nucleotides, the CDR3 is TGTGCCACCAGTGATGGGACTGGCTACACCTTC. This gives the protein CATSDGTGYTF.

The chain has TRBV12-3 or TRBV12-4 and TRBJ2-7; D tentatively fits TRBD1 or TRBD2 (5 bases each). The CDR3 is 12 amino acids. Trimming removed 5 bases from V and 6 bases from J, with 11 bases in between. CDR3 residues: CASSPGTGEQYF. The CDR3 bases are TGTGCCAGCAGTCCCGGGACGGGCGAGCAGTACTTC.

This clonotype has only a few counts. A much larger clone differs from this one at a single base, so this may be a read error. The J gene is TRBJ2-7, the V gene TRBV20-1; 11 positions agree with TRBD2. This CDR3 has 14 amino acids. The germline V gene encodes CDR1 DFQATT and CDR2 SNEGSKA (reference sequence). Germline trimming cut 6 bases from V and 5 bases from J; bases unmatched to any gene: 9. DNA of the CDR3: TGCAGTGCCCCGGGACTAGCGGAGAACCACGAGCAGTACTTC. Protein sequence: CSAPGLAENHEQYF.

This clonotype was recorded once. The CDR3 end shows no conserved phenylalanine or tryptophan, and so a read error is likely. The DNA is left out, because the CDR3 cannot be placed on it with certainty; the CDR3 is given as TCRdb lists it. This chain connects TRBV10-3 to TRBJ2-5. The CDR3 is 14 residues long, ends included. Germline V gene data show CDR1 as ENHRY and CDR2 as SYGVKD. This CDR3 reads CASSDGRDQETRYL.

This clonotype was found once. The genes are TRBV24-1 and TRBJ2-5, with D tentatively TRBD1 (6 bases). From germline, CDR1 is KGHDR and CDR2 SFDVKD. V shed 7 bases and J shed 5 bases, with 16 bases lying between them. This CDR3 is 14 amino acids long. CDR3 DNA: TGTGCCACCAGGATAAGGACAGCGAGGGAGACCCAGTACTTC. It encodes CATRIRTARETQYF.

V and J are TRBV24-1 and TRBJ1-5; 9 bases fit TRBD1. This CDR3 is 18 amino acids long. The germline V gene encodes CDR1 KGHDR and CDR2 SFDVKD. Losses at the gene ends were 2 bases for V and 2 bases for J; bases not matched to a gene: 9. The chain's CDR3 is CATSDYTGTGSGNQPQHF. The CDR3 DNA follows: TGTGCCACCAGTGATTACACCGGGACAGGGTCCGGCAATCAGCCCCAGCATTTT.

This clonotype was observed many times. CDR3 bases: TGCAGTGCCGAGGGGACAGGGGTTACGAATAGCAATCAGCCCCAGCATTTT. This codes for CSAEGTGVTNSNQPQHF. The J gene is TRBJ1-5, the V gene TRBV20-1, with 10 bases aligning to TRBD1. Trimming took 6 bases from V and 0 from J; bases not matched to a gene: 11. Germline values: CDR1 DFQATT, CDR2 SNEGSKA (reference sequence). This CDR3 is 17 amino acids long.

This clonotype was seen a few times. Written as DNA, the CDR3 is TGTGCCAGCAGCCCCCGGGGGCAGCCCCAGCATTTT. Encoded protein: CASSPRGQPQHF. The gene calls are TRBV13 and TRBJ1-5; D possibly corresponds to TRBD1 (5 bases). This CDR3 contains 12 residues. Germline-derived CDR1 and CDR2 are PRHDT and FYEKMQ (reference sequence). With 5 bases removed from V and 7 bases from J, the gap between germline ends came to 9 bases.

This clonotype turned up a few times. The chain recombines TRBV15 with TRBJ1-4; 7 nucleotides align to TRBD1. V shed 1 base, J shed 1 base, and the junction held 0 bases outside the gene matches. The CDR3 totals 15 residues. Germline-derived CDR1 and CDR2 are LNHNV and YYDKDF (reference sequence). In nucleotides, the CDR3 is TGTGCCACCAGCAGAGGGACAGGAACTAATGAAAAACTGTTTTTT. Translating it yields CATSRGTGTNEKLFF.

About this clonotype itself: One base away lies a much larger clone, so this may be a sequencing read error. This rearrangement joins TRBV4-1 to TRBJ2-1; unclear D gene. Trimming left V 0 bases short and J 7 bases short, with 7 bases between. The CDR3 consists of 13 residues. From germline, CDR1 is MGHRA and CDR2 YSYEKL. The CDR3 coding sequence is TGCGCCAGCAGCCAAGACGAATTGAATGAGCAGTTCTTC. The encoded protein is CASSQDELNEQFF.

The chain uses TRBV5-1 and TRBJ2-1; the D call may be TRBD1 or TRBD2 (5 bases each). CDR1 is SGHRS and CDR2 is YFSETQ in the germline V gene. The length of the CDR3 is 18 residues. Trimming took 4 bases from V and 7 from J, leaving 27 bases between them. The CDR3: CASSPAVFLGEWVNEQFF. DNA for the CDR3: TGCGCCAGCAGCCCGGCCGTCTTTTTGGGGGAGTGGGTGAATGAGCAGTTCTTC. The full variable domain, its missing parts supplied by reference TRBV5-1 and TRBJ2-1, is KAGVTQTPRYLIKTRGQQVTLSCSPISGHRSVSWYQQTPGQGLQFLFEYFSETQRNKGNFPGRFSGRQFSNSRSEMNVSTLELGDSALYLCASSPAVFLGEWVNEQFFGPGTRLTVL.

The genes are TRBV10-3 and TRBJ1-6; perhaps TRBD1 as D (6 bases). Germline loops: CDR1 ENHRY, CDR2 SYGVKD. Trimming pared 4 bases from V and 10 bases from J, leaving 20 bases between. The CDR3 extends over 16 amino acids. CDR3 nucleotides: TGTGCCATCAGTGGAGGGGGGAGCGGGATTGAATCACCCCTCCACTTT. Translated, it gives CAISGGGSGIESPLHF.

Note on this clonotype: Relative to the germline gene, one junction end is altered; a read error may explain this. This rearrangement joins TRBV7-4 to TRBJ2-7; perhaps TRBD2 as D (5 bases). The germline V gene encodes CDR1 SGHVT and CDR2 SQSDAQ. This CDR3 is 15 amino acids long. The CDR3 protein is CASSLAAGGTGELYF. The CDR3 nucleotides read TGTGCCAGCAGCTTAGCCGCGGGCGGTACCGGGGAGCTGTACTTC.

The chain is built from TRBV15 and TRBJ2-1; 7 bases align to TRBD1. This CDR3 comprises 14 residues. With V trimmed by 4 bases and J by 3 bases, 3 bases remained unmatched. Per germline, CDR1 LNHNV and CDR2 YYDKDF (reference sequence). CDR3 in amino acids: CATSTRTGYNEQFF. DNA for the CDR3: TGTGCCACCAGCACGAGGACAGGCTACAATGAGCAGTTCTTC.

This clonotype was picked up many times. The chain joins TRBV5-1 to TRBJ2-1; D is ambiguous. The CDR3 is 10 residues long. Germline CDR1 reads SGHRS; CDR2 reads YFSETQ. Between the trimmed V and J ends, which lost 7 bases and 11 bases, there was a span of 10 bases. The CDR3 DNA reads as TGCGCCAGCGGATATCTAAAGCAGTTCTTC. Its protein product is CASGYLKQFF.

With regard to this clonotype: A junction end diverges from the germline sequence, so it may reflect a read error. Written as DNA, the CDR3 is TGTGCCAGCAGTCCCCCGCTGGGTCACCAGGGTCGGGGGTACGAGCGGTACTTC. This translates into CASSPPLGHQGRGYERYF. The chain couples TRBV6-6 to TRBJ2-7, with D maybe TRBD2 (6 bases). The CDR3 is 18 amino acids. Germline CDR1 MNHNY, CDR2 SVGAGI (reference sequence).

CDR3 in amino acids: CATFTGLAVGTDTQYF. The CDR3, as DNA: TGTGCCACCTTTACAGGACTAGCGGTGGGCACAGATACGCAGTATTTT. The genes are TRBV10-3 and TRBJ2-3; 10 bases are a match to TRBD2. The ends lost 10 bases at V and 1 base at J; junction bases unmatched: 11. The germline V gene encodes CDR1 ENHRY and CDR2 SYGVKD. The CDR3 is 16 residues long.

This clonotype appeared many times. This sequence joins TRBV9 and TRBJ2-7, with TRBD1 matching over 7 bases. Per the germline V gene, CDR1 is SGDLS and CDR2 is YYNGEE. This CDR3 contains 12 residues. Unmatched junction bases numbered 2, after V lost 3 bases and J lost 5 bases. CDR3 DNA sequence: TGTGCCAGCAGCGCGACAGGGAACGAGCAGTACTTC. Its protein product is CASSATGNEQYF. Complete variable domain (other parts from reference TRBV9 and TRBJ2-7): DSGVTQTPKHLITATGQRVTLRCSPRSGDLSVYWYQQSLDQGLQFLIQYYNGEERAKGNILERFSAQQFPDLHSELNLSSLELGDSALYFCASSATGNEQYFGPGTRLTVT.

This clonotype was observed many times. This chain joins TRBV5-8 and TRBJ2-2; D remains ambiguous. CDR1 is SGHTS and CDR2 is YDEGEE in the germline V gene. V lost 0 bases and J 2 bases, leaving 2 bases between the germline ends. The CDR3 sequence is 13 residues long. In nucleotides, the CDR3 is TGTGCCAGCAGCTTGGGCAACACCGGGGAGCTGTTTTTT. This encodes CASSLGNTGELFF.

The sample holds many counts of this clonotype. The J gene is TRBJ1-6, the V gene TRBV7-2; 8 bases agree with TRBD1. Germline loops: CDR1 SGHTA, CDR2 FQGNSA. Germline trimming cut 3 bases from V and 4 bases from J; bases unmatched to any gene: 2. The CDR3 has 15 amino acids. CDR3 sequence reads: CASSFGTGYNSPLHF. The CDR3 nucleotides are TGTGCCAGCAGCTTCGGGACAGGATATAATTCACCCCTCCACTTT.

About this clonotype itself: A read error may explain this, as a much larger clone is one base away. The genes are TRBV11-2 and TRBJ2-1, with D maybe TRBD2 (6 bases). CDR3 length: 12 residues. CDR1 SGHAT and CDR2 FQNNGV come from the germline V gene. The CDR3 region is CAGSPEGVEQFF. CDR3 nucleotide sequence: TGTGCCGGCAGCCCGGAGGGTGTTGAGCAGTTCTTC.

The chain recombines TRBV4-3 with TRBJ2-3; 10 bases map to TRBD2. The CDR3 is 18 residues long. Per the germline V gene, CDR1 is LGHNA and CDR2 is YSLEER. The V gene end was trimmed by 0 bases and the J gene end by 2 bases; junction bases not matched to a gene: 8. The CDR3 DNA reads TGCGCCAGCAGCCAAGATCAGCGGGGGGGCCCCCTCACAGATACGCAGTATTTT. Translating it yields CASSQDQRGGPLTDTQYF.

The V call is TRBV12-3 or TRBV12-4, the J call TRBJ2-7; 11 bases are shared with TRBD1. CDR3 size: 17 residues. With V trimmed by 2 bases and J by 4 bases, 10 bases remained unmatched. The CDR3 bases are TGTGCCAGCAGTTTATCTTCGGGCGGACAGGGGGCGTACGAGCAGTACTTC. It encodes CASSLSSGGQGAYEQYF.

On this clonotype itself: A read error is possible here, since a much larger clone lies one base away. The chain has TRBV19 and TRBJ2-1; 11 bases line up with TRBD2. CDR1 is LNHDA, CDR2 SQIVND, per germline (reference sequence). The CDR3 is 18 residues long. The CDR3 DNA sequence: TGTGCCAGTAGTCCATACCCCCTGAAGGCTAGCGGGAGGAATGAGCAGCTCTTC. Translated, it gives CASSPYPLKASGRNEQLF.

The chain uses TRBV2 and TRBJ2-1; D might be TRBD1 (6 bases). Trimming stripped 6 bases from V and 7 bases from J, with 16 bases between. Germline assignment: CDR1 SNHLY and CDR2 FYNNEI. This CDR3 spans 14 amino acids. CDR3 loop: CASRVGGLGNEQFF. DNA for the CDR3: TGTGCCAGCAGAGTTGGGGGCCTGGGGAATGAGCAGTTCTTC.

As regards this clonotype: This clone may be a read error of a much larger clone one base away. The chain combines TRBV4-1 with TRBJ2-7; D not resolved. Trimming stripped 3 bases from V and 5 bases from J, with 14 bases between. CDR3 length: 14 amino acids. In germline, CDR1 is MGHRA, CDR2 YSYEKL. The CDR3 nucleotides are TGCGCCAGCAGCCAGACGATAGGGTTTCACGAGCAGTACTTC. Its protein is CASSQTIGFHEQYF.

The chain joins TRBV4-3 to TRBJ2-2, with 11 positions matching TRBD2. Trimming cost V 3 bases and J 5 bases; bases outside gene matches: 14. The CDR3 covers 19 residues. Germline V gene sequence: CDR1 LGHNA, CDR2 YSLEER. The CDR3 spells CASSHDFHSGGGPTGELFF. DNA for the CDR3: TGCGCCAGCAGCCACGATTTCCATAGCGGGGGGGGACCAACCGGGGAGCTGTTTTTT.

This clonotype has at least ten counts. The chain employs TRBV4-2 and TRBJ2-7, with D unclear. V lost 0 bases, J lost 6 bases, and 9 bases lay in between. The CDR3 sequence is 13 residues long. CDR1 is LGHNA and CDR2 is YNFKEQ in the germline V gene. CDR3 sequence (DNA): TGTGCCAGCAGCCAAGATTTGTTGGGCGAGCAGTACTTC. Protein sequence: CASSQDLLGEQYF.